These T cell receptor beta chains were read from a single sample in a study of cytomegalovirus exposure and HLA in healthy donors. Libraries were prepared by immunoSEQ multiplex PCR; TCRdb keeps only in-frame clonotypes and omits some of them. Altogether about 120,000 clones are present, 77% being singletons, with the ten largest covering roughly 4.2%. Input material: PBMCs. These receptor sequences come from a male donor in good health and CMV-seropositive. CDR3s leave out the opening cysteine and the closing phenylalanine or tryptophan. Each record gives: V gene, CDR3 protein.

V: TRBV5-1; CDR3: ASSLGGLAYEQY
V: TRBV6-4; CDR3: ASSELDRNYGYT
V: TRBV9; CDR3: ASSVVQGPSAEAF
V: TRBV6-1; CDR3: ASSEEGSNQPQH
V: TRBV10-3; CDR3: AISEGPSYGYT
V: TRBV28; CDR3: ASNTRTGVAGELF
V: TRBV30; CDR3: AWSVLLTGGWGTQY
V: TRBV18; CDR3: ASSPRDSIRKETQY
V: TRBV7-9; CDR3: ASSPVANYGYT
V: TRBV7-2; CDR3: ASFRGGETQY
V: TRBV20-1; CDR3: SAPGLYEQY
V: TRBV5-5; CDR3: ASSLADSPTDTQY
V: TRBV9; CDR3: ASSAQGASGNTIY
V: TRBV19; CDR3: ASSIADSAYEQY
V: TRBV5-4; CDR3: ASSPGGAGDYGYT
V: TRBV10-3; CDR3: AIRSLSSGNTIY
V: TRBV7-2; CDR3: ASSSSGTASYEQY
V: TRBV27; CDR3: ASSFSGTRGYEQY
V: TRBV18; CDR3: ASSHSGGGNTEAF
V: TRBV4-2; CDR3: ASSSQGAVAEAF
V: TRBV28; CDR3: ASSFIDQPQH
V: TRBV6-5; CDR3: ASGNGYEQY
V: TRBV2; CDR3: ASWRGGETQY
V: TRBV30; CDR3: AWGTGDTDTQY
V: TRBV7-2; CDR3: ASSPGLAGLYNEQF
V: TRBV29-1; CDR3: SVDSLAGGETQY
V: TRBV27; CDR3: ASAWAVNTEAF
V: TRBV2; CDR3: ASSGDRGAGNTIY
V: TRBV6-1; CDR3: ASSELGSSYEQY
V: TRBV10-3; CDR3: ATGGGWGETQY
V: TRBV5-1; CDR3: ASSPDRFEAF
V: TRBV5-5; CDR3: ASSMSGRRADTQY
V: TRBV11-1; CDR3: ASSLSLAGAGNEQF
V: TRBV5-1; CDR3: ASSLQAGGINEQF
V: TRBV6-1; CDR3: ASSLHLYNEQF
V: TRBV7-3; CDR3: ASSLGQGQETAQY
V: TRBV6-4; CDR3: ASSDVSGRYYNEQF
V: TRBV29-1; CDR3: STSLAGGYEQY
V: TRBV28; CDR3: ASGIGTGVFQPQH
V: TRBV30; CDR3: AWSAGQGGHEKLF
V: TRBV5-1; CDR3: ASSLAGTGGNPEAF
V: TRBV6-4; CDR3: ASSDRSGRDTGELF
V: TRBV11-3; CDR3: ASSSDSYEQY
V: TRBV6-1; CDR3: AGGQFPDTQY
V: TRBV15; CDR3: ATSRGGGTNEKLF
V: TRBV28; CDR3: ASSSRTTLETQY
V: TRBV19; CDR3: ASSSPTGGEEKLF
V: TRBV27; CDR3: ASSEPGQGAYEQY
V: TRBV18; CDR3: ASSPPVPGTEAF
V: TRBV6-5; CDR3: ASSQDRAYQPQH
V: TRBV6-1; CDR3: ASSAPGPRGGNQPQH
V: TRBV2; CDR3: ASSGTVLNTEAF
V: TRBV2; CDR3: ASTTVSGRNEQF